These T cell receptor beta chains were read from a single sample in a study of T cell repertoires in cytomegalovirus infection. Via MiXCR, TCRdb re-called the reads, giving one row per CDR3 protein. The sample has 600,000 to 800,000 distinct CDR3 sequences; 24% are singletons. The source material was CD8+ T cells from PBMCs. These receptor sequences come from a human donor in good health (CMV status not recorded). Some clones in this sample may be carry-over from other donors' samples. The CDR3 runs from the conserved cysteine through the conserved F or W. D genes are given only for firm matches. A row's size may be missing; if present it is once, few, many or a size class.

v_call	clone_size	d_call	j_call	cdr3_aa	cdr3_nt
TRBV7-4	.	.	TRBJ2-5	CASSSEWAGAEETQYF	TGTGCCAGCAGCTCAGAGTGGGCAGGAGCCGAAGAGACCCAGTACTTC
TRBV28	many	.	TRBJ1-2	CASRLMQRGLEGYTF	TGTGCCAGCAGACTTATGCAGAGAGGTCTTGAGGGCTACACCTTC
TRBV19	.	.	TRBJ1-5	CASSIWQNQPQHF	TGTGCCAGTAGTATTTGGCAGAATCAGCCCCAGCATTTT
TRBV7-6	many	TRBD2	TRBJ2-2	CASSLASGNTGELFF	TGTGCCAGCAGCTTGGCTAGCGGGAACACCGGGGAGCTGTTTTTT
TRBV20-1	few	TRBD1	TRBJ1-2	CSARRDDRGYGYTF	TGCAGTGCTAGACGGGACGACAGGGGTTATGGCTACACCTTC
TRBV27	.	.	TRBJ2-1	CASSFVGTNEQFF	TGTGCCAGCAGTTTTGTGGGGACGAATGAGCAGTTCTTC
TRBV27	few	.	TRBJ2-7	CASRLDGSYEQYF	TGTGCCAGCAGGCTGGACGGCTCCTACGAGCAGTACTTC
TRBV20-1	.	TRBD1	TRBJ2-5	CSASSHHRGKETQYF	TGCAGTGCTAGTAGTCACCACAGGGGGAAAGAGACCCAGTACTTC
TRBV29-1	few	.	TRBJ1-2	CSVGGGRNYGYTF	TGCAGCGTTGGGGGGGGGCGCAACTATGGCTACACCTTC
TRBV7-9	.	.	TRBJ2-1	CASSPRQAGSYNEQFF	TGTGCCAGCAGTCCTCGACAGGCCGGCTCCTACAATGAGCAGTTCTTC
TRBV6-2/TRBV6-3	.	.	TRBJ1-1	CASSSDPGGTEAFF	TGTGCCAGCAGTTCGGACCCGGGAGGCACTGAAGCTTTCTTT
TRBV5-4	once	.	TRBJ2-1	CASSSFPPSSYNEQFF	TGTGCCAGCAGCTCATTCCCCCCGAGCTCCTACAATGAGCAGTTCTTC
TRBV6-2/TRBV6-3	.	.	TRBJ2-5	CASSYSGGALETQYF	TGTGCCAGCAGTTACTCCGGAGGGGCTTTGGAGACCCAGTACTTC
TRBV28	.	.	TRBJ1-1	CASSRARSVALEAFF	TGTGCCAGCAGCCGCGCAAGGAGTGTGGCACTTGAAGCTTTCTTT
TRBV5-5	.	.	TRBJ1-1	CASSSQGGEAFF	TGTGCCAGCAGCTCGCAGGGAGGCGAAGCTTTCTTT
TRBV28	few	.	TRBJ2-5	CASTPTGTQETQYF	TGTGCCAGCACTCCCACAGGGACCCAAGAGACCCAGTACTTC
TRBV27	.	.	TRBJ1-5	CASSLTPGSNQPQHF	TGTGCCAGCAGTCTGACCCCTGGAAGCAATCAGCCCCAGCATTTT
TRBV28	.	.	TRBJ1-1	CASSLIPGTEAFF	TGTGCCAGCAGTCTGATACCGGGGACTGAAGCTTTCTTT
TRBV6-6	few	.	TRBJ1-1	CASREQGLEAFF	TGTGCCAGCAGGGAACAGGGTTTGGAAGCTTTCTTT
TRBV10-2	.	.	TRBJ1-5	CANNVAEGISNQPQHF	TGCGCCAACAATGTCGCCGAGGGAATTAGCAATCAGCCCCAGCATTTT
TRBV25-1	few	TRBD2	TRBJ2-1	CASSEYWTSEASPLNNEQFF	TGTGCCAGCAGTGAATATTGGACTAGCGAGGCGTCACCTCTCAACAATGAGCAGTTCTTC
TRBV29-1	few	TRBD1	TRBJ1-1	CSVTGGNTEAFF	TGCAGCGTGACAGGGGGAAACACTGAAGCTTTCTTT
TRBV7-3	.	TRBD2	TRBJ2-4	CASSGLAGDIQYF	TGTGCCAGCAGCGGACTAGCGGGGGACATTCAGTACTTC
TRBV7-9	few	.	TRBJ2-7	CASSFTVHPYEQYF	TGTGCCAGCAGCTTCACCGTACATCCCTACGAGCAGTACTTC
TRBV6-1	once	.	TRBJ1-4	CASTTVDEKLFF	TGTGCCAGCACAACGGTAGATGAAAAACTGTTTTTT
TRBV25-1	.	.	TRBJ1-2	CASSRGDTLPRSGYTF	TGTGCCAGCAGCCGGGGGGACACTCTCCCTAGGAGTGGCTACACCTTC
TRBV7-7	few	.	TRBJ2-1	CASSLDQGPYNEQFF	TGTGCTAGCAGCTTAGATCAGGGCCCCTACAATGAGCAGTTCTTC
TRBV7-9	.	.	TRBJ1-1	CASSSSSQNTEAFF	TGTGCCAGCAGCTCCTCCTCACAGAACACTGAAGCTTTCTTT
TRBV15	few	.	TRBJ2-3	CATSREGPPDTQYF	TGTGCCACCAGCAGAGAGGGGCCACCAGATACGCAGTATTTT
TRBV28	.	TRBD2	TRBJ2-1	CASSLSLAEYNEQFF	TGTGCCAGCAGTTTAAGCCTAGCGGAGTACAATGAGCAGTTCTTC
TRBV19	.	TRBD1	TRBJ1-1	CASSIGGQGNTEAFF	TGTGCCAGTAGTATAGGAGGACAGGGGAACACTGAAGCTTTCTTT
TRBV5-6	many	.	TRBJ1-2	CASSWRGDLYGYTF	TGTGCCAGCAGCTGGCGGGGGGACCTCTATGGCTACACCTTC
TRBV6-5	few	.	TRBJ2-3	CASSYQGDTQYF	TGTGCCAGCAGTTACCAGGGCGATACGCAGTATTTT
TRBV10-1	.	.	TRBJ2-3	CASSQGSNTDTQYF	TGCGCCAGCTCGCAGGGGTCCAACACAGATACGCAGTATTTT
TRBV7-9	few	TRBD2	TRBJ2-1	CASSFPYSGEGYNEQFF	TGTGCCAGCAGCTTTCCGTACAGCGGGGAGGGTTACAATGAGCAGTTCTTC
TRBV6-5	few	.	TRBJ1-6	CASSYRQTSPLHF	TGTGCCAGCAGTTACCGACAGACCTCACCCCTCCACTTT
TRBV6-2/TRBV6-3	few	.	TRBJ1-2	CASSKDRIYGYTF	TGTGCCAGCAGTAAGGACAGAATATATGGCTACACCTTC
TRBV2	.	.	TRBJ2-5	CASNPREQTQYF	TGTGCCAGCAACCCCAGGGAACAGACCCAGTACTTC
TRBV7-2	many	.	TRBJ2-3	CASSLEATDTQYF	TGTGCCAGCAGCTTAGAAGCGACAGATACGCAGTATTTT
TRBV11-1	many	.	TRBJ1-1	CASSLIGVGDTEAFF	TGTGCCAGCAGCTTAATCGGGGTCGGGGACACTGAAGCTTTCTTT
TRBV12-5	.	.	TRBJ2-1	CASGLGRVNEQFF	TGTGCTAGTGGTTTGGGGAGGGTCAATGAGCAGTTCTTC
TRBV10-1	few	.	TRBJ2-2	CASSDQQKPPWVGELFF	TGCGCCAGCAGTGACCAACAGAAACCACCGTGGGTCGGGGAGCTGTTTTTT
TRBV19	.	TRBD1	TRBJ1-1	CASSTDTGETEAFF	TGTGCCAGTAGTACCGACACAGGGGAAACTGAAGCTTTCTTT
TRBV5-6	.	TRBD2	TRBJ2-1	CASSYGLRGGTTNEQFF	TGTGCCAGCAGCTACGGACTACGCGGGGGAACTACAAATGAGCAGTTCTTC
TRBV6-2/TRBV6-3	.	.	TRBJ1-1	CASNSRPYLEAFF	TGTGCCAGCAATAGTCGACCATACCTTGAAGCTTTCTTT
TRBV7-8	many	.	TRBJ2-2	CASSTTGGTGELFF	TGTGCCAGCAGCACAACCGGGGGCACCGGGGAGCTGTTTTTT
TRBV12-3/TRBV12-4	many	.	TRBJ1-2	CASSQAPGGYGYTF	TGTGCCAGCAGCCAAGCACCTGGGGGATATGGCTACACCTTC
TRBV7-6	.	.	TRBJ2-2	CASAMGTGELFF	TGTGCCAGCGCTATGGGCACCGGGGAGCTGTTTTTT
TRBV15	few	.	TRBJ1-3	CATSRAPGGNTIYF	TGTGCCACCAGCAGAGCTCCAGGGGGAAACACCATATATTTT
TRBV28	.	TRBD2	TRBJ2-5	CASSPSPSGGNQETQYF	TGTGCCAGCAGTCCATCCCCAAGCGGGGGAAATCAAGAGACCCAGTACTTC
TRBV19	few	.	TRBJ2-2	CASTAGAANTGELFF	TGTGCCAGTACCGCCGGCGCGGCGAACACCGGGGAGCTGTTTTTT
TRBV5-1	.	.	TRBJ1-4	CASSLLATGRTATNEKLFF	TGCGCCAGCAGCTTGCTCGCGACGGGACGGACTGCAACTAATGAAAAACTGTTTTTT
TRBV29-1	.	.	TRBJ2-2	CSVVLLNTGELFF	TGCAGCGTTGTGCTTCTGAACACCGGGGAGCTGTTTTTT
TRBV25-1	.	TRBD2	TRBJ2-1	CASGLAGYNEQFF	TGTGCCAGCGGACTAGCGGGTTACAATGAGCAGTTCTTC
TRBV7-6	many	TRBD2	TRBJ2-3	CASRPGLAGLDTQYF	TGTGCCAGCAGACCGGGACTAGCGGGTCTAGATACGCAGTATTTT
TRBV7-9	.	.	TRBJ1-4	CASSSIIGGEKLFF	TGTGCCAGCAGCTCGATTATTGGAGGTGAAAAACTGTTTTTT